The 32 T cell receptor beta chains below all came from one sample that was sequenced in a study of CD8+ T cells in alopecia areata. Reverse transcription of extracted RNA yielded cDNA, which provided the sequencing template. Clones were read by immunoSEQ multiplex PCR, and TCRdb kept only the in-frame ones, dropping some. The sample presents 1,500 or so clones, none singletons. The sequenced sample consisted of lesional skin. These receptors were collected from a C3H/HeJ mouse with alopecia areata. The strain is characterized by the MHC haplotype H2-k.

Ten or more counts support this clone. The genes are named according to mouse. CDR3 DNA (partial): TGTGCCAGCAGCCCGACTGGGGGGGTCTAT. Amino acids: CASSPTGGVY. The full CDR3 protein reads CASSPTGGVYEQYF. The chain carries TRBV19 and TRBJ2-7; 11 bases line up with TRBD2. The CDR3 goes on 4 residues after the read ends, and that part is filled in from the germline J gene. V was clipped by 5 bases and J by 3 bases; unmatched bases: 4. This CDR3 is built from 14 residues. CDR1 is FNHDT, CDR2 SITEND, per germline (reference sequence).

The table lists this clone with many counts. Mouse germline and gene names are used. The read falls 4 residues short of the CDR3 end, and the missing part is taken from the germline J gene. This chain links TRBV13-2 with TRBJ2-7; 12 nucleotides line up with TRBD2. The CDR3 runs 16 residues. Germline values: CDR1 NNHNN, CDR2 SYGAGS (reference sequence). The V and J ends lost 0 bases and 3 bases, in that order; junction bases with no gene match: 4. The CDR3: CASGDAGDWGDYEQYF. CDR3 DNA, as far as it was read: TGTGCCAGCGGTGATGCCGGGGACTGGGGGGACTAT.

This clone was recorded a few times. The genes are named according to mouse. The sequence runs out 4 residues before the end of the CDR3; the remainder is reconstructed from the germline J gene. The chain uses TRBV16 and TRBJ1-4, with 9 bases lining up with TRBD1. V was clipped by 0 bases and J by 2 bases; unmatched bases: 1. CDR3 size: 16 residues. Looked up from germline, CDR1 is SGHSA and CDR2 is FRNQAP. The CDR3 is CASSLEGQGSNERLFF. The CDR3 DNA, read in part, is TGTGCAAGCAGCTTAGAAGGACAGGGGTCCAACGAA.

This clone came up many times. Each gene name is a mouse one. The CDR3 sequence: CASSIRQTSAETLYF. The covered CDR3 bases are TGTGCCAGCAGTATTAGGCAGACTAGTGCAGAA. The chain combines TRBV19 with TRBJ2-3, with no clear D. The CDR3 goes on 4 residues after the read ends, and that part is filled in from the germline J gene. Germline V gene data show CDR1 as FNHDT and CDR2 as SITEND (reference sequence). This CDR3 is built from 15 residues. Trimming took off 2 bases at V and 0 bases at J, with 10 bases between the two ends.

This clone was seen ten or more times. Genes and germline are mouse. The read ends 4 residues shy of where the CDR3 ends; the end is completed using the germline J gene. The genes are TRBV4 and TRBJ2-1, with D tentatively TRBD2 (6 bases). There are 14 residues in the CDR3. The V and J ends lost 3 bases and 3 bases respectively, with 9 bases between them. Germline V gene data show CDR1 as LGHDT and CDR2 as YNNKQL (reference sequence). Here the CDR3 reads CASSYWGLYAEQFF. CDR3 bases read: TGTGCCAGCAGCTACTGGGGCCTCTATGCT.

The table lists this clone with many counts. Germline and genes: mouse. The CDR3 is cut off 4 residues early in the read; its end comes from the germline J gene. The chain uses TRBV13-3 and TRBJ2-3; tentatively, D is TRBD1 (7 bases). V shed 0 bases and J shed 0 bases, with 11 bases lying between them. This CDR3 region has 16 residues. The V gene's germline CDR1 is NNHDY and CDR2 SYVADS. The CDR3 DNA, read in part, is TGTGCCAGCAGTGATGATGAGGGGGCTAGTGCAGAA. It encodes CASSDDEGASAE. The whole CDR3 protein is CASSDDEGASAETLYF.

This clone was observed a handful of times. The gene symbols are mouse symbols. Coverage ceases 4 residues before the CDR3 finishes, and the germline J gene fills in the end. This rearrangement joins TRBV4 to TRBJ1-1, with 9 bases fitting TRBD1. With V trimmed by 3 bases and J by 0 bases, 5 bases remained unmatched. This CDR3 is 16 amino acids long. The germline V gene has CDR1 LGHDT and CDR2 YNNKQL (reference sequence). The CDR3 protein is CASSYGTGRANTEVFF. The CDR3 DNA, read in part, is TGTGCCAGCAGCTACGGGACAGGGAGGGCAAACACA. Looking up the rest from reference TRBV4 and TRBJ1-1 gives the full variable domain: ETAVFQTPNYHVTQVGNEVSFNCKQTLGHDTMYWYKQDSKKLLKIMFSYNNKQLIVNETVPRRFSPQSSDKAHLNLRIKSVEPEDSAVYLCASSYGTGRANTEVFFGKGTRLTVV.

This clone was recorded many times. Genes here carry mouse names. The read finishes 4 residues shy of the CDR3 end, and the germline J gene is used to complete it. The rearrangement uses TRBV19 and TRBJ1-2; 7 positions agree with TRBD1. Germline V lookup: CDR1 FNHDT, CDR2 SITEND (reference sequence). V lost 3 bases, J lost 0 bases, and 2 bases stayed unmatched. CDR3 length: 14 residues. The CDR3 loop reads CASSNDRANSDYTF. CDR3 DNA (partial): TGTGCCAGCAGTAACGACAGGGCAAACTCC.

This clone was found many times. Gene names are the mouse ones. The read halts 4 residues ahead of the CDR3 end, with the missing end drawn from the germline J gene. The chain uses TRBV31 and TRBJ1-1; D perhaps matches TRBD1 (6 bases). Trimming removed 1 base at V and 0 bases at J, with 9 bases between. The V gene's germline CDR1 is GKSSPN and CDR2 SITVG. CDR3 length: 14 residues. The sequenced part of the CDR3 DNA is TGTGCCTGGAGTCCCCGACAGGCAAACACA. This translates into CAWSPRQANT. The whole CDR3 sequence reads CAWSPRQANTEVFF.

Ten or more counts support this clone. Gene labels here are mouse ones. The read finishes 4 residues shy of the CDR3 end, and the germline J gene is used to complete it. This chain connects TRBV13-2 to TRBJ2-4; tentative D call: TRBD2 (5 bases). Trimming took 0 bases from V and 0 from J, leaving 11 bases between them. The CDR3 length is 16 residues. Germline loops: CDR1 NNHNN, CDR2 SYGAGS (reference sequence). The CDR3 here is CASGDASRTSQNTLYF. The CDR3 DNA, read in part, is TGTGCCAGCGGTGATGCCTCCAGGACTAGTCAAAAC.

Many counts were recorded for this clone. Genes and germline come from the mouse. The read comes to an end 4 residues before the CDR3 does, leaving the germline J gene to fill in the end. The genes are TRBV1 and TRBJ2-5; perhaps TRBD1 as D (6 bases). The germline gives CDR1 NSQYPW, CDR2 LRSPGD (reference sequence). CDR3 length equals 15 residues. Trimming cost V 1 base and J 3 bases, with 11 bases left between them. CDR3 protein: CTCSAGGTRQDTQYF. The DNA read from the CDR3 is TGCACCTGCAGTGCAGGCGGGACAAGACAAGAC. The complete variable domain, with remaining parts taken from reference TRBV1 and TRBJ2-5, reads VTLLEQNPRWRLVPRGQAVNLRCILKNSQYPWMSWYQQDLQKQLQWLFTLRSPGDKEVKSLPGADYLATRVTDTELRLQVANMSQGRTLYCTCSAGGTRQDTQYFGPGTRLLVL.

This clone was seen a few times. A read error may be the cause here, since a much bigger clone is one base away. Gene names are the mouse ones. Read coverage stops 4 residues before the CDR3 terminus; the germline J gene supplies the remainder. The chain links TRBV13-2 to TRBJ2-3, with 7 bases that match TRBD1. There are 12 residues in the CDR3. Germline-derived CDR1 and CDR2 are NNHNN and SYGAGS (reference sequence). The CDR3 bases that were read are TGTGCCAGCACGCACAGGGGAGAA. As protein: CASTHRGE. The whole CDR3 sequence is CASTHRGETLYF.

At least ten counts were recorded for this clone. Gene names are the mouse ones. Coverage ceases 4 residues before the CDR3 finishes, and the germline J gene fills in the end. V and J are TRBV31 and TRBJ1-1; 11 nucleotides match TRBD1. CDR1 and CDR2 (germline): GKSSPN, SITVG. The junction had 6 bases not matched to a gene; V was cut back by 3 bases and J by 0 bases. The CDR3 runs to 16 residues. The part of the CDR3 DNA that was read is TGTGCCTGGAGCCGGGACAGGGGGGTTGCAAACACA. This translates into CAWSRDRGVANT. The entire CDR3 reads CAWSRDRGVANTEVFF.

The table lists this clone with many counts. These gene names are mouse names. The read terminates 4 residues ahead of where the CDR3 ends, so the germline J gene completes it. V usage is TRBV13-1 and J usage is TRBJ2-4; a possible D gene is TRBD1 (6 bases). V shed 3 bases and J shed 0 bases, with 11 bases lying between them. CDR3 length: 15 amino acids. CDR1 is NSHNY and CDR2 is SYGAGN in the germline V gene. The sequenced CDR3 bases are TGTGCCAGCAGTGCCCTCGGACAGAGTCAAAAC. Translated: CASSALGQSQN. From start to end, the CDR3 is CASSALGQSQNTLYF.

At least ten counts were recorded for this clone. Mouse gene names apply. Partial CDR3 DNA: TGTGCAAGCAGCTGGGGGGGGCTGGGCACCGGG. It codes for CASSWGGLGTG. The full CDR3 protein reads CASSWGGLGTGQLYF. V is TRBV16 and J is TRBJ2-2; 8 bases are shared with TRBD2. The DNA ends 4 residues before the CDR3 does, and the rest of the CDR3 is filled in from the germline J gene. The CDR3 has 15 amino acids. The trim removed 4 bases at V and 4 bases at J, leaving 5 bases unmatched. CDR1 SGHSA and CDR2 FRNQAP come from the germline V gene. Filled out from reference TRBV16 and TRBJ2-2, the complete variable domain reads NAGVIQTPRHKVTGKGQEATLWCEPISGHSAVFWYRQTIVQGLEFLTYFRNQAPIDDSGMPKERFSAQMPNQSHSTLKIQSTQPQDSAVYLCASSWGGLGTGQLYFGEGSKLTVL.

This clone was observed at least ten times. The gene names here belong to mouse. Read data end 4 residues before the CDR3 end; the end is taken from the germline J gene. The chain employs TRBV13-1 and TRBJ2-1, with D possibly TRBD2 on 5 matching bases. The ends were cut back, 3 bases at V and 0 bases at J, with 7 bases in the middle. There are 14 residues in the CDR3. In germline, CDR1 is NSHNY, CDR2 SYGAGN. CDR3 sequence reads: CASSGLGNYAEQFF. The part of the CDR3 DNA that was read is TGTGCCAGCAGTGGGCTGGGTAACTATGCT.

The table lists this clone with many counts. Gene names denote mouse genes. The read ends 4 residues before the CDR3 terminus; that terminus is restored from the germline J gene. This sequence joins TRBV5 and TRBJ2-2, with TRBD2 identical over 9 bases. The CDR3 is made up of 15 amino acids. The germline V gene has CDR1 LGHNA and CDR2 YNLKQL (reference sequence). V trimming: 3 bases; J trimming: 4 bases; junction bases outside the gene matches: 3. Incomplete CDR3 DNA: TGTGCCAGCAGCCACTGGGGGGGGCGCACCGGG. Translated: CASSHWGGRTG. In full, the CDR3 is CASSHWGGRTGQLYF.

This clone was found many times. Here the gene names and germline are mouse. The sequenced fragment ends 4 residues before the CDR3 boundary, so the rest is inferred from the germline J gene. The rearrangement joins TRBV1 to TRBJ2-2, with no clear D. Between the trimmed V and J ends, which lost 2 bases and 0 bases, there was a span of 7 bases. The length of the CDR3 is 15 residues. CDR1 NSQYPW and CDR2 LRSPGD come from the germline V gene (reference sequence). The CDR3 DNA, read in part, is TGCACCTGCAGTGCACACAATGCAAACACCGGG. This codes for CTCSAHNANTG. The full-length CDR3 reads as CTCSAHNANTGQLYF.

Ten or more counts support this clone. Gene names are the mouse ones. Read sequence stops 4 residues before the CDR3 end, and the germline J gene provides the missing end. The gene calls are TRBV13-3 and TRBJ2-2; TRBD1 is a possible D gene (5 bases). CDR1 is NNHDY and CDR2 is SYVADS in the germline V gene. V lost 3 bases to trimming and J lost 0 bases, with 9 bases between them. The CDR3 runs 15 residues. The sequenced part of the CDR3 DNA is TGTGCCAGCAGTGGAGAGACAGCAAACACCGGG. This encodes CASSGETANTG. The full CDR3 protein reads CASSGETANTGQLYF.

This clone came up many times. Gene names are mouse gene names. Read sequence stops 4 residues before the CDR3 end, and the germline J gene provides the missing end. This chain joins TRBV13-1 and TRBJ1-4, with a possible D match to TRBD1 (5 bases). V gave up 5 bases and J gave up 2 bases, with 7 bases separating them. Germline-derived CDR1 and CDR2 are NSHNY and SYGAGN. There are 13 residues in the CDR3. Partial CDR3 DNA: TGTGCCAGCAGGGACAACTCCAACGAA. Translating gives CASRDNSNE. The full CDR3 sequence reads CASRDNSNERLFF.

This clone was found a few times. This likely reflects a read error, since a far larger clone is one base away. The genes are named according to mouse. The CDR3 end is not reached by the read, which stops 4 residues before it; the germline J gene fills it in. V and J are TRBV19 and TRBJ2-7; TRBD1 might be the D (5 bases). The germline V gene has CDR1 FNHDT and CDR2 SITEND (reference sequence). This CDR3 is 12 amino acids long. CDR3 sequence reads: CASSDRQYEQYF. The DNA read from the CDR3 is TGTGCCAGCAGTGATAGACAGTAT.

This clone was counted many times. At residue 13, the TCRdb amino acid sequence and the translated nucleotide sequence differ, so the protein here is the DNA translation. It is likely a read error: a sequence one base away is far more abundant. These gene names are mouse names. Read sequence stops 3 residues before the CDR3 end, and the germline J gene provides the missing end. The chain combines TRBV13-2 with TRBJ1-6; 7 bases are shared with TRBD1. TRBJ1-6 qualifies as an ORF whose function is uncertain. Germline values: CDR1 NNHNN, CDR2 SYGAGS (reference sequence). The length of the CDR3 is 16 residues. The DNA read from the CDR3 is TGTGCCAGCGGGACAGGGAGAGGATCCTCTAATTCGCCC. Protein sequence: CASGTGRGSSNSP. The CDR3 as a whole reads CASGTGRGSSNSPLYF.

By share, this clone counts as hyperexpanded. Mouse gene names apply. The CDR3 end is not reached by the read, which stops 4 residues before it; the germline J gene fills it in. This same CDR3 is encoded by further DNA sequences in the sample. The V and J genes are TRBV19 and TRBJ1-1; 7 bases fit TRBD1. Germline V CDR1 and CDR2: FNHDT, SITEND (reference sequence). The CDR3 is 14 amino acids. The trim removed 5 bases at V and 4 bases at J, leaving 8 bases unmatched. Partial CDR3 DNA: TGTGCCAGCAGGGACAGGCGGGGACTCACA. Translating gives CASRDRRGLT. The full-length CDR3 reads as CASRDRRGLTEVFF.

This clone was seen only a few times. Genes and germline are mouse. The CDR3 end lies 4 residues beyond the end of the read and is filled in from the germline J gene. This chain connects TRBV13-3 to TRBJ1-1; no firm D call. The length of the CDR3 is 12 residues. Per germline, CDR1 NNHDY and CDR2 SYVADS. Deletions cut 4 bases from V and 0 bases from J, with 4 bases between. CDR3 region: CASSIANTEVFF. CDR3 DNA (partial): TGTGCCAGCAGTATTGCAAACACA.

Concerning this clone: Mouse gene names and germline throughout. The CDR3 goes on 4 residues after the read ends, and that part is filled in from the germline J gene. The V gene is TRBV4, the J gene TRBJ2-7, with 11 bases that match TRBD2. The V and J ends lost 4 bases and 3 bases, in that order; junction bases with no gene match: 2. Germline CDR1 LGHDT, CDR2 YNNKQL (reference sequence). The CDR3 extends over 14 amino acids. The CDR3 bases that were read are TGTGCCAGCAGCTTGGACTGGGGGGACTAT. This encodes CASSLDWGDY. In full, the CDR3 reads CASSLDWGDYEQYF.

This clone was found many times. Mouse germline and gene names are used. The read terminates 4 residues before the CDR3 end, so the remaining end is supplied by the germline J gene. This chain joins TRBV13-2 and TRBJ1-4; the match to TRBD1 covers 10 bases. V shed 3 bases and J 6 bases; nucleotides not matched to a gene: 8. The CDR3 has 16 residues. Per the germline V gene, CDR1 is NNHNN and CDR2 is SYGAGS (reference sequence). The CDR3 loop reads CASGAPRDRGDERLFF. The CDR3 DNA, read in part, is TGTGCCAGCGGTGCTCCCCGGGACAGGGGTGACGAA.

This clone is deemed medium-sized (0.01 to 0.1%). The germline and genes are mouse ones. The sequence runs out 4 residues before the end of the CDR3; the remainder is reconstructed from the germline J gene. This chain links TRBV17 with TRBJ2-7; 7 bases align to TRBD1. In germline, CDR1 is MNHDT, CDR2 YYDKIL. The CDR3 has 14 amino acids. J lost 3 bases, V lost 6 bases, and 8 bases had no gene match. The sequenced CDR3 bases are TGTGCTAGCAGAACGGGACAGACCCTCTAT. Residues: CASRTGQTLY. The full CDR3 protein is CASRTGQTLYEQYF.

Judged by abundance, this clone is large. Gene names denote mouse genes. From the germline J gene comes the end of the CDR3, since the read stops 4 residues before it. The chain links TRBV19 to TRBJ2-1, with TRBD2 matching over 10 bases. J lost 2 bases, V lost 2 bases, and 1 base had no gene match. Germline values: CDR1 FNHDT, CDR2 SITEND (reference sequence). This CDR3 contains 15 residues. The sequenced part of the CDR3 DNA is TGTGCCAGCAGTATCGGACTGGGGGACTATGCT. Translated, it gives CASSIGLGDYA. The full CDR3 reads CASSIGLGDYAEQFF.

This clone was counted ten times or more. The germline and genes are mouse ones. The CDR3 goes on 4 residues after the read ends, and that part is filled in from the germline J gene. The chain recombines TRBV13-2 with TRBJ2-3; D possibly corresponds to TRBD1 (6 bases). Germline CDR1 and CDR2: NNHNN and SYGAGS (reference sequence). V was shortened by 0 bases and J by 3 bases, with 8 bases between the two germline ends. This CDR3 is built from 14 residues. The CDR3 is CASGDADRAETLYF. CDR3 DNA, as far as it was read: TGTGCCAGCGGTGATGCAGACAGGGCAGAA.

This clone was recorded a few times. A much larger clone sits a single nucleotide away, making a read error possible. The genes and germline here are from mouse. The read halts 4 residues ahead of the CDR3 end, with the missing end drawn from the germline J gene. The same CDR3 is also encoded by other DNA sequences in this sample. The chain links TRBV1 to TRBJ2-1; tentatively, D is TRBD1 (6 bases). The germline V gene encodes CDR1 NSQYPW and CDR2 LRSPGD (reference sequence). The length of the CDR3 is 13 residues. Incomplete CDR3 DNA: TGCACCTGTAGTGGGACAAGCTATGCT. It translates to CTCSGTSYA. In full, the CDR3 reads CTCSGTSYAEQFF. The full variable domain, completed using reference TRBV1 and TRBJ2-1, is VTLLEQNPRWRLVPRGQAVNLRCILKNSQYPWMSWYQQDLQKQLQWLFTLRSPGDKEVKSLPGADYLATRVTDTELRLQVANMSQGRTLYCTCSGTSYAEQFFGPGTRLTVL.

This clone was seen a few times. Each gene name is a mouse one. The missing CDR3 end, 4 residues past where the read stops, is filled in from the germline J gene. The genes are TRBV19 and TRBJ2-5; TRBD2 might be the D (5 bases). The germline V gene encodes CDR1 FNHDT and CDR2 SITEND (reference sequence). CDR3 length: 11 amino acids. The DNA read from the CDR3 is TGTGCCAGCAGTTTGGGGGAC. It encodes CASSLGD. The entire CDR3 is CASSLGDTQYF.

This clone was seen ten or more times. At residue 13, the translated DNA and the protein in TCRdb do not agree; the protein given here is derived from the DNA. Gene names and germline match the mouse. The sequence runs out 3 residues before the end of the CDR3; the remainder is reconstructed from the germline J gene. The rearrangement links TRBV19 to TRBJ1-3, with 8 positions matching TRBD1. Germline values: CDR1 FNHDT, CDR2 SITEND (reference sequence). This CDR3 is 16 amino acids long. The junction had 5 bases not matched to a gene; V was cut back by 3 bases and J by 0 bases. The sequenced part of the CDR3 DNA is TGTGCCAGCAGTACCGACAGGGGTAATTCTGGAAATACG. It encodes CASSTDRGNSGNT. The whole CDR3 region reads CASSTDRGNSGNTLYF.